The next 29 T cell receptor beta chains were all read from a single sample in a study of CD8+CD57+ T cells in acquired aplastic anemia. Genomic DNA provided the template from which TCR beta VDJ and CDR3 profiles were obtained. TCRdb fed the reads into MiXCR, producing one record per CDR3 protein. The sample lists just over 400,000 distinct CDR3 sequences, just under 70% occurring once. Sequencing was performed on sorted CD4+, CD8+, or CD8+CD57+ T cells (not recorded which) from PBMCs. These receptors were obtained from a human donor in good health, serving as a control.

This clonotype has only one observation. The chain is built from TRBV11-2 and TRBJ2-7; D uncertain. CDR3 size: 13 residues. Germline values: CDR1 SGHAT, CDR2 FQNNGV. Trimming pared 5 bases from V and 5 bases from J, leaving 13 bases between. CDR3 nucleotides: TGTGCCAGCAGCATCCGGGTAGATAACGAGCAGTACTTC. It translates to CASSIRVDNEQYF. Based on the CDR3 plus reference TRBV11-2 and TRBJ2-7, the full variable domain is EAGVAQSPRYKIIEKRQSVAFWCNPISGHATLYWYQQILGQGPKLLIQFQNNGVVDDSQLPKDRFSAERLKGVDSTLKIQPAKLEDSAVYLCASSIRVDNEQYFGPGTRLTVT.

J is TRBJ2-5 and V is TRBV19; no clear D gene. Trimming removed 9 bases at V and 5 bases at J, with 19 bases between. The CDR3 extends over 14 amino acids. Germline V lookup: CDR1 LNHDA, CDR2 SQIVND (reference sequence). Written as DNA, the CDR3 is TGTGCCAGCAGCCTCGCGGTATTCGAGGAGACCCAGTACTTC. Translation gives CASSLAVFEETQYF.

On this clonotype: A much larger clone sits a single nucleotide away, making a read error possible. The gene calls are TRBV6-5 and TRBJ1-5; D call uncertain. The length of the CDR3 is 14 residues. The ends were cut back, 6 bases at V and 1 base at J, with 10 bases in the middle. The germline gives CDR1 MNHEY, CDR2 SVGAGI. In nucleotides, the CDR3 is TGTGCCAGCAGCGGAAAGACAAGCAATCAGCCCCAGCATTTT. It codes for CASSGKTSNQPQHF.

The rearrangement joins TRBV25-1 to TRBJ2-5; 8 positions match TRBD1. Per germline, CDR1 MGHDK and CDR2 SYGVNS. V shed 4 bases and J 9 bases; nucleotides not matched to a gene: 19. CDR3 length equals 17 residues. CDR3 in amino acids: CASSAFTGGQAKYAQYF. The DNA of the CDR3 is TGTGCCAGCAGTGCATTCACAGGGGGGCAGGCGAAATACGCCCAGTACTTC.

This sequence joins TRBV7-8 and TRBJ2-3, with D possibly TRBD2 on 5 matching bases. Germline loops: CDR1 SGHVS, CDR2 FQNEAQ. V was cut by 6 bases and J by 7 bases, with 23 bases left in between. The CDR3 is 16 residues long. In DNA form, the CDR3 reads TGTGCCAGCAGTTTATCACCGGGAAACTCCCTTTATACGCAGTATTTT. Amino acids: CASSLSPGNSLYTQYF.

The chain uses TRBV5-6 and TRBJ2-7, with a tentative D call TRBD1 (6 bases). V was shortened by 5 bases and J by 5 bases, with 20 bases between the two germline ends. Germline CDR1 is SGHDT and CDR2 is YYEEEE. This CDR3 is 15 amino acids long. The CDR3 spells CASSPGWIKGDEQYF. CDR3 nucleotides: TGTGCCAGCAGTCCCGGGTGGATAAAGGGGGACGAGCAGTACTTC. Looking up the rest from reference TRBV5-6 and TRBJ2-7 gives the full variable domain: DAGVTQSPTHLIKTRGQQVTLRCSPKSGHDTVSWYQQALGQGPQFIFQYYEEEERQRGNFPDRFSGHQFPNYSSELNVNALLLGDSALYLCASSPGWIKGDEQYFGPGTRLTVT.

This clonotype was counted a few times. This rearrangement joins TRBV10-3 to TRBJ1-5, with D unresolved. V lost 0 bases to trimming and J lost 11 bases, with 14 bases between them. Germline assignment: CDR1 ENHRY and CDR2 SYGVKD. The CDR3 contains 14 residues. The CDR3 sequence: CAISESTATSAQHF. CDR3 nucleotide sequence: TGTGCCATCAGTGAGTCGACGGCGACGTCGGCCCAGCATTTT.

Many counts were recorded for this clonotype. The J gene is TRBJ2-5, the V gene TRBV30; the match to TRBD1 covers 7 bases. CDR3 length: 14 residues. The germline gives CDR1 GTSNPN, CDR2 SVGIG (reference sequence). V gave up 4 bases and J gave up 6 bases; unmatched junction bases: 11. In DNA form, the CDR3 reads TGTGCCTGGAACGCCGGGGACAGCTTCCAGACCCAGTACTTC. This sequence encodes CAWNAGDSFQTQYF.

The chain carries TRBV7-2 and TRBJ2-3; D gene uncertain. The length of the CDR3 is 14 residues. The V and J ends lost 9 bases and 3 bases respectively, with 16 bases between them. Germline loops: CDR1 SGHTA, CDR2 FQGNSA. As DNA, the CDR3 is TGTGCCAGTCGCTGCAGCCCCGTTACAGATACGCAGTATTTT. As protein: CASRCSPVTDTQYF.

As for this clonotype: A much bigger clone sits one base away, suggesting this may be a read error. This chain links TRBV7-2 with TRBJ1-6, with 7 positions matching TRBD1. Germline CDR1 SGHTA, CDR2 FQGNSA. The CDR3 has 15 residues. The CDR3 protein is CASSSRDRANSPHHF. The CDR3 nucleotides read TGTGCCAGCAGCTCTCGCGACAGGGCGAATTCACCCCACCACTTT.

The rearrangement uses TRBV6-1 and TRBJ1-6, with a possible D match to TRBD1 (6 bases). This CDR3 has 16 residues. Trimming pared 10 bases from V and 5 bases from J, leaving 21 bases between. Germline CDR1 is MNHNS and CDR2 is SASEGT. The CDR3, as DNA: TGTGCCACGATCCCTCTCCACCGGGACAATAATTCACCCCTCCACTTT. This encodes CATIPLHRDNNSPLHF.

Remarks on this clonotype: An end of the junction differs from the germline gene, which may be a read error. V usage is TRBV5-1 and J usage is TRBJ1-2; the match to TRBD1 covers 7 bases. The CDR3 length is 15 residues. CDR1 and CDR2 from the germline V gene are SGHRS and YFSETQ. The CDR3 reads CASSLEVGGTDGYAF. The CDR3 DNA sequence: TGTGCCAGCAGTTTAGAAGTCGGGGGGACAGATGGCTACGCCTTC. The variable domain in full, completed from reference TRBV5-1 and TRBJ1-2, reads KAGVTQTPRYLIKTRGQQVTLSCSPISGHRSVSWYQQTPGQGLQFLFEYFSETQRNKGNFPGRFSGRQFSNSRSEMNVSTLELGDSALYLCASSLEVGGTDGYAFGSGTRLTVV.

This sequence joins TRBV4-3 and TRBJ2-7; D call uncertain. Between the trimmed V and J ends, which lost 1 base and 2 bases, there was a span of 9 bases. The CDR3 runs to 14 residues. Germline V gives CDR1 LGHNA, CDR2 YSLEER. CDR3 bases: TGCGCCAGCAGCCAAGGATGGGATACCTACGAGCAGTACTTC. Protein sequence: CASSQGWDTYEQYF.

The chain carries TRBV12-3 or TRBV12-4 and TRBJ2-7; D may correspond to TRBD1 or TRBD2 (5 bases each). V dropped 7 bases and J dropped 0 bases, with 10 bases sitting between them. The CDR3 length is 13 residues. The CDR3 DNA is TGTGCCAGCAAGGCGAGGGGCTCCTACGAGCAGTACTTC. This gives the protein CASKARGSYEQYF.

The rearrangement joins TRBV7-2 to TRBJ1-2; D possibly corresponds to TRBD1 (5 bases). The CDR3 consists of 14 residues. V lost 5 bases, J lost 3 bases, and 13 bases lay in between. CDR1 is SGHTA and CDR2 is FQGNSA in the germline V gene. The CDR3 region has the DNA TGTGCCAGCAGCGAATCAGGGTATTACTATGGCTACACCTTC. Protein sequence: CASSESGYYYGYTF.

The chain combines TRBV9 with TRBJ1-2; no clear D gene. CDR1 and CDR2 (germline): SGDLS, YYNGEE. CDR3 length equals 15 residues. Trimming shortened V by 4 bases and J by 3 bases, and 16 bases separated the two germline ends. The CDR3 here is CASSLEAMSHYGYTF. In nucleotides, the CDR3 is TGTGCCAGCAGCTTAGAGGCCATGTCACACTATGGCTACACCTTC.

This clonotype occurred many times. The V and J genes are TRBV5-1 and TRBJ2-1, with 8 bases that match TRBD2. Germline V CDR1 and CDR2: SGHRS, YFSETQ. The V segment lost 3 bases and the J segment 1 base; nucleotides outside the gene matches: 3. The CDR3 has 15 amino acids. The CDR3 DNA reads as TGCGCCAGCAGCTCAGTAGCGGGGTCCTACAATGAGCAGTTCTTC. Translation: CASSSVAGSYNEQFF.

Note on this clonotype: An end of the junction does not agree with germline; a read error may underlie this. V usage is TRBV7-2 and J usage is TRBJ2-1; D unresolved. The CDR3 is 15 amino acids. Germline values: CDR1 SGHTA, CDR2 FQGNSA. CDR3 bases: TGTGCCAGCACCAGAGGCACATTGAACACTGAAGCTTTCTTCTTT. Residues: CASTRGTLNTEAFFF.

The V call is TRBV7-8, the J call TRBJ2-7; maybe TRBD2 (5 bases). The last part of the DNA fits TRBJ2-1 better; the J call may be wrong. The CDR3 spans 17 residues. CDR1 is SGHVS, CDR2 FQNEAQ, per germline. Here the CDR3 DNA reads TGTGCCAGTAGTCACAAAGGCCGCGGGCCAGCCTCCTGCGAGCAGTTCTTC. Amino acids: CASSHKGRGPASCEQFF.

This clonotype was seen just once. One junction end does not reproduce the germline sequence, and a read error may be involved. The chain has TRBV9 and TRBJ2-3; D uncertain. Germline values: CDR1 SGDLS, CDR2 YYNGEE. CDR3 length equals 12 residues. CDR3 in DNA: TGCGCCAGCAGCCCCCGGGTGGATACGCAGTATTTT. It codes for CASSPRVDTQYF. Based on the CDR3 plus reference TRBV9 and TRBJ2-3, the full variable domain is DSGVTQTPKHLITATGQRVTLRCSPRSGDLSVYWYQQSLDQGLQFLIQYYNGEERAKGNILERFSAQQFPDLHSELNLSSLELGDSALYFCASSPRVDTQYFGPGTRLTVL.

The chain has TRBV20-1 and TRBJ1-2; TRBD1 is a possible D gene (6 bases). This CDR3 has 14 amino acids. Deletions cut 7 bases from V and 8 bases from J, with 23 bases between. Germline assignment: CDR1 DFQATT and CDR2 SNEGSKA (reference sequence). The CDR3 DNA follows: TGCAGTGGGGGGGGCGGAGCGGGGGGGCTGGGCTACACCTTC. It yields the protein CSGGGGAGGLGYTF.

Comments on this clonotype: Given the absence of the conserved phenylalanine or tryptophan at the CDR3 end, a read error is likely. The chain employs TRBV7-9 and TRBJ1-1, with D uncertain. This CDR3 region has 13 residues. Per germline, CDR1 SEHNR and CDR2 FQNEAQ (reference sequence). CDR3 protein: CASSLIANNEAFL. CDR3 DNA: TGTGCCAGCAGCTTAATAGCGAACAATGAAGCTTTCCTT.

The DNA of the CDR3 is TGTGCCAGCAGCGTGTTCGGGGCGCAAGACGAGCAGTACTTC. It yields the protein CASSVFGAQDEQYF. This chain joins TRBV7-8 and TRBJ2-7, with D perhaps assigned TRBD1 or TRBD2 (5 bases each). The V gene lost 5 bases and the J gene lost 5 bases, with 16 bases spanning the gap. Germline loops: CDR1 SGHVS, CDR2 FQNEAQ. This CDR3 comprises 14 residues. Variable domain in full (rest from reference TRBV7-8 and TRBJ2-7): GAGVSQSPRYKVAKRGQDVALRCDPISGHVSLFWYQQALGQGPEFLTYFQNEAQLDKSGLPSDRFFAERPEGSVSTLKIQRTQQEDSAVYLCASSVFGAQDEQYFGPGTRLTVT.

Concerning this clonotype itself: The conserved closing phenylalanine or tryptophan is absent in this CDR3, likely reflecting a read error. The V and J genes are TRBV7-3 and TRBJ1-2; no reliable D call. V was pared by 8 bases and J by 1 base, with 5 bases between. The CDR3 covers 11 residues. Looked up from germline, CDR1 is SGHTA and CDR2 is FQGTGA. CDR3 in DNA: TGTGCCAGCGGTGTTAACTATGGCTACACCTTG. This codes for CASGVNYGYTL.

The chain uses TRBV5-4 and TRBJ2-7; D may be TRBD2 (5 bases). The CDR3 totals 15 residues. Trimming shortened V by 9 bases and J by 4 bases, and 23 bases separated the two germline ends. Germline V gives CDR1 SGHNT, CDR2 YYREEE (reference sequence). The CDR3 DNA follows: TGTGCCAACACTTTTCTAGCAAGGGCCCTGTACGAGCAGTACTTC. This sequence encodes CANTFLARALYEQYF.

The chain joins TRBV10-3 to TRBJ2-7; D is unresolved. Germline CDR1 is ENHRY and CDR2 is SYGVKD. This CDR3 has 14 amino acids. V lost 10 bases to trimming and J lost 3 bases, with 19 bases between them. CDR3: CASRAVTSGYEQYF. The CDR3, as DNA: TGTGCCAGCCGAGCCGTAACATCAGGCTACGAGCAGTACTTC.

The chain recombines TRBV9 with TRBJ2-3; TRBD1 might be the D (5 bases). Trimming removed 5 bases at V and 15 bases at J, with 25 bases between. This CDR3 is built from 14 residues. The germline CDR1 and CDR2 sequences are SGDLS and YYNGEE. The CDR3 nucleotides are TGTGCCAGCAGTTTAGACAGACCCGACGAGCAGTACTATTTT. It translates to CASSLDRPDEQYYF.

This clonotype was recorded many times. This CDR3 is CASSAGDRALPHGYTF. In DNA form, the CDR3 reads TGCGCCAGCAGCGCCGGGGACAGGGCGCTACCCCATGGCTACACCTTC. The chain uses TRBV5-1 and TRBJ1-2, with 9 bases aligning to TRBD1. Germline-derived CDR1 and CDR2 are SGHRS and YFSETQ. After removal of 4 bases from V and 6 bases from J, the junction contained 13 bases not matched to a gene. The CDR3 spans 16 residues.

This clonotype was seen many times. The V gene is TRBV20-1, the J gene TRBJ1-2; weak D call: TRBD1 (6 bases). The CDR3 covers 15 residues. Per the germline V gene, CDR1 is DFQATT and CDR2 is SNEGSKA (reference sequence). Between the trimmed V and J ends, which lost 3 bases and 4 bases, there was a span of 18 bases. CDR3 DNA: TGCAGTGCTAGCAAAACCGGTGGAGGGGGCTATGGCTACACCTTC. This gives the protein CSASKTGGGGYGYTF.